This entry concerns a single T cell receptor beta chain. Germline V lookup: CDR1 SGDLS, CDR2 YYNGEE. The junction had 6 bases not matched to a gene; V was cut back by 4 bases and J by 2 bases. The CDR3 covers 14 residues. The entry originates in a study of blood T cell repertoires in COVID-19. The wider study: COVID-19 samples collected from the United States, Italy and Spain covered acute and convalescent phases. Sample material is recorded as cDNA or gDNA derived from T cells, B-cell-depleted T cells, or PBMCs.

In the study's own analysis: The assay estimated nucleated cells by amplifying reference gene primers. Using immunoSEQ multiplex PCR, the repertoire was profiled, and TCRdb retains in-frame clones only, with some absent. V and J calls and clone size are given by that table; D and trimming were obtained from the DNA. The sample contains roughly 150,000 clones, roughly 80% of which appear only once. The receptor comes from a man between 60 and 70 years old with acute or convalescent COVID-19. Sample: peripheral blood. This chain joins TRBV9 and TRBJ2-7; 7 bases match TRBD2. The CDR3 loop is CASSPAGDPYEQYF. Written as DNA, the CDR3 is TGTGCCAGCAGCCCCGCGGGGGATCCCTACGAGCAGTACTTC.